The 23 T cell receptor beta chains presented below share a single source sample, sequenced in a study of CD8 T cells in ankylosing spondylitis. TCRdb re-analysed the 5' RACE reads in MiXCR, keeping a single row per CDR3 protein. Of around 130,000 distinct CDR3 sequences in the sample, approximately 9.9% were seen once. Sequencing was carried out using blood, either unsorted or a sorted T cell fraction (not recorded which). Receptors were obtained from a male donor with ankylosing spondylitis or in good health (not recorded which).

This clonotype was detected ten times or more. J is TRBJ2-1 and V is TRBV7-3; possibly TRBD1 or TRBD2 for D (6 bases each). This CDR3 has 16 residues. The V end lost 3 bases, the J end lost 1 base, and 13 bases lay between the germline ends. Germline V CDR1 and CDR2: SGHTA, FQGTGA. CDR3 in amino acids: CASSLGGSGSYNEQFF. The DNA of the CDR3 is TGTGCCAGCAGCTTGGGGGGCAGCGGTTCCTACAATGAGCAGTTCTTC.

This clonotype appeared a few times. The V gene is TRBV7-2, the J gene TRBJ2-3, with 7 bases lining up with TRBD1. Germline V gene sequence: CDR1 SGHTA, CDR2 FQGNSA. This CDR3 is 15 amino acids long. The ends lost 2 bases at V and 1 base at J; junction bases unmatched: 3. CDR3 residues: CASSLRGQRTDTQYF. CDR3 in DNA: TGTGCCAGCAGCTTAAGGGGACAGCGCACAGATACGCAGTATTTT.

Relative to its sample, this clonotype is medium-sized. The V gene is TRBV2, the J gene TRBJ2-1, with 9 bases matching TRBD2. CDR1 and CDR2 from the germline V gene are SNHLY and FYNNEI. The trim removed 3 bases at V and 4 bases at J, leaving 4 bases unmatched. This CDR3 region has 15 residues. CDR3 sequence reads: CASSEETSGYNEQFF. The CDR3 DNA sequence: TGTGCCAGCAGTGAGGAGACTAGCGGTTACAATGAGCAGTTCTTC.

This clonotype came up once. The chain uses TRBV12-3 or TRBV12-4 and TRBJ2-2; 10 bases align to TRBD1. This CDR3 contains 14 residues. With V trimmed by 6 bases and J by 5 bases, 3 bases remained unmatched. The CDR3, as DNA: TGTGCCAGCAGAACGGACAGGGGGACCGGGGAGCTGTTTTTT. This encodes CASRTDRGTGELFF.

This clonotype occurred a few times. This chain uses TRBV6-5 with TRBJ1-5; D perhaps matches TRBD1 (6 bases). The V gene's germline CDR1 is MNHEY and CDR2 SVGAGI. V was cut by 4 bases and J by 7 bases, with 17 bases left in between. This CDR3 is built from 15 residues. CDR3 nucleotide sequence: TGTGCCAGCAGTTTGCCTGGGGGCCGCGGGCAGCCCCAGCATTTT. This sequence encodes CASSLPGGRGQPQHF.

This clonotype was picked up many times. This rearrangement joins TRBV5-1 to TRBJ2-2; TRBD1 aligns across 11 bases. CDR3 length equals 16 residues. The germline CDR1 and CDR2 sequences are SGHRS and YFSETQ. After removal of 3 bases from V and 5 bases from J, the junction contained 6 bases not matched to a gene. CDR3 nucleotides: TGCGCCAGCAGCTCCGGGACAGGGGGTATAACCGGGGAGCTGTTTTTT. Amino acid sequence: CASSSGTGGITGELFF.

Ten or more counts support this clonotype. This CDR3 is CATSRATSANTGELFF. The CDR3 DNA reads as TGTGCCACCAGCAGAGCGACTAGCGCTAACACCGGGGAGCTGTTTTTT. The genes are TRBV15 and TRBJ2-2; 8 bases line up with TRBD2. Per germline, CDR1 LNHNV and CDR2 YYDKDF (reference sequence). V was clipped by 1 base and J by 2 bases; unmatched bases: 3. The CDR3 totals 16 residues. Full variable domain (remainder filled in from reference TRBV15 and TRBJ2-2): DAMVIQNPRYQVTQFGKPVTLSCSQTLNHNVMYWYQQKSSQAPKLLFHYYDKDFNNEADTPDNFQSRRPNTSFCFLDIRSPGLGDTAMYLCATSRATSANTGELFFGEGSRLTVL.

Many counts were recorded for this clonotype. V and J are TRBV3-1 and TRBJ2-5, with TRBD1 matching over 7 bases. The CDR3 runs to 16 residues. Germline-derived CDR1 and CDR2 are LGHDT and YNNKEL (reference sequence). Germline trimming cut 0 bases from V and 5 bases from J; bases unmatched to any gene: 9. This CDR3 is CASSQDPDRVGETQYF. CDR3 DNA sequence: TGTGCCAGCAGCCAAGATCCTGACAGGGTTGGCGAGACCCAGTACTTC.

This clonotype was recorded many times. The chain uses TRBV20-1 and TRBJ2-1; D is undetermined. This CDR3 contains 13 residues. The V gene's germline CDR1 is DFQATT and CDR2 SNEGSKA (reference sequence). The CDR3: CSTTTASYNEQFF. The CDR3 DNA reads TGCAGCACAACGACGGCCTCCTACAATGAGCAGTTCTTC.

Points on this clonotype: A junction boundary mismatches the germline segment, possibly from a read error. CDR3 bases: TGTGCCAGCACCCCGTTATCTGGGGCCAACGGCCTGACTTTC. Translated: CASTPLSGANGLTF. The chain combines TRBV12-3 or TRBV12-4 with TRBJ2-6; tentatively, D is TRBD1 (5 bases). CDR3 length: 14 residues.

This rearrangement joins TRBV7-2 to TRBJ2-7; no reliable D call. V lost 3 bases, J lost 2 bases, and 11 bases lay in between. CDR3 length: 14 amino acids. The germline V gene encodes CDR1 SGHTA and CDR2 FQGNSA. This chain's CDR3 is CASSLSSSPYEQYF. The CDR3, as DNA: TGTGCCAGCAGCTTGAGTAGCTCCCCCTACGAGCAGTACTTC. Variable domain in full (rest from reference TRBV7-2 and TRBJ2-7): GAGVSQSPSNKVTEKGKDVELRCDPISGHTALYWYRQSLGQGLEFLIYFQGNSAPDKSGLPSDRFSAERTGGSVSTLTIQRTQQEDSAVYLCASSLSSSPYEQYFGPGTRLTVT.

This clonotype was seen many times. This sequence joins TRBV5-1 and TRBJ2-2; 9 nucleotides align to TRBD1. Germline CDR1 SGHRS, CDR2 YFSETQ. The junction had 5 bases not matched to a gene; V was cut back by 5 bases and J by 0 bases. The length of the CDR3 is 16 residues. CDR3 coding DNA: TGCGCCAGCAGACGCGGGACAGGGTCGAACACCGGGGAGCTGTTTTTT. This translates into CASRRGTGSNTGELFF. The full variable domain, in which reference TRBV5-1 and TRBJ2-2 provide the parts outside the CDR3, is KAGVTQTPRYLIKTRGQQVTLSCSPISGHRSVSWYQQTPGQGLQFLFEYFSETQRNKGNFPGRFSGRQFSNSRSEMNVSTLELGDSALYLCASRRGTGSNTGELFFGEGSRLTVL.

The table lists this clonotype with many counts. The J gene is TRBJ2-3, the V gene TRBV5-1; D remains ambiguous. The V gene's germline CDR1 is SGHRS and CDR2 YFSETQ. There are 16 residues in the CDR3. Trimming removed 0 bases from V and 1 base from J, with 12 bases in between. CDR3 nucleotide sequence: TGCGCCAGCAGCTTGGGACGGCCCCGAGGCACAGATACGCAGTATTTT. It codes for CASSLGRPRGTDTQYF. The full variable domain, its missing parts supplied by reference TRBV5-1 and TRBJ2-3, is KAGVTQTPRYLIKTRGQQVTLSCSPISGHRSVSWYQQTPGQGLQFLFEYFSETQRNKGNFPGRFSGRQFSNSRSEMNVSTLELGDSALYLCASSLGRPRGTDTQYFGPGTRLTVL.

On this clonotype itself: This may stem from a read error, because a much larger clone lies one nucleotide away. The CDR3 nucleotides read TGCGCCAGCAGCATGGAGGGGGCCTTCGGAGAGCAGTTCTTC. Translated, it gives CASSMEGAFGEQFF. The V and J genes are TRBV5-1 and TRBJ2-1; D is possibly TRBD1 (7 bases). V lost 4 bases and J 10 bases, leaving 18 bases between the germline ends. This CDR3 has 14 residues. Germline V lookup: CDR1 SGHRS, CDR2 YFSETQ.

This clonotype was seen ten or more times. The chain is built from TRBV15 and TRBJ2-5; possibly TRBD2 for D (6 bases). Trimming removed 0 bases at V and 7 bases at J, with 15 bases between. CDR3 length equals 15 residues. Germline CDR1 is LNHNV and CDR2 is YYDKDF (reference sequence). In nucleotides, the CDR3 is TGTGCCACCAGCAGAGATCCGGGAACCGGGGGGACCCAGTACTTC. This sequence encodes CATSRDPGTGGTQYF.

This clonotype was counted many times. V and J are TRBV12-3 or TRBV12-4 and TRBJ2-1, with D possibly being TRBD1 or TRBD2 (5 bases each). The CDR3 length is 17 residues. V was trimmed by 5 bases and J by 9 bases, leaving 26 bases between them. The CDR3 region is CASSPPGAEQGVGEQFF. The CDR3 coding sequence is TGTGCCAGCAGTCCCCCCGGGGCCGAGCAGGGAGTGGGTGAGCAGTTCTTC.

This clonotype was seen at least ten times. The chain has TRBV20-1 and TRBJ2-5; weak D call: TRBD1 (5 bases). The CDR3 sequence is 14 residues long. Germline CDR1 and CDR2: DFQATT and SNEGSKA (reference sequence). Between the trimmed V and J ends, which lost 3 bases and 4 bases, there was a span of 15 bases. The CDR3 protein is CSASRSGMAETQYF. CDR3 in DNA: TGCAGTGCTAGTCGTTCAGGGATGGCAGAGACCCAGTACTTC.

This clonotype was seen at least ten times. The chain couples TRBV27 to TRBJ2-5; TRBD1 matches 9 bases. CDR1 is MNHEY, CDR2 SMNVEV, per germline (reference sequence). V shed 5 bases and J 4 bases; nucleotides not matched to a gene: 14. This CDR3 spans 17 amino acids. In DNA, the CDR3 is TGTGCCAGCAGTCCCAAAGAACAGGGGGCGCGTGGAGAGACCCAGTACTTC. Translated: CASSPKEQGARGETQYF.

J is TRBJ2-4 and V is TRBV14, with 8 bases matching TRBD1. This CDR3 has 17 amino acids. J was trimmed by 6 bases and V by 3 bases; bases with no gene match: 13. Germline loops: CDR1 SGHDN, CDR2 FVKESK. This CDR3 reads CASSQTGTGGSRNIQYF. The CDR3, as DNA: TGTGCCAGCAGCCAGACCGGGACAGGCGGGTCAAGAAACATTCAGTACTTC.

J is TRBJ2-3 and V is TRBV5-1; 12 bases are shared with TRBD2. Per the germline V gene, CDR1 is SGHRS and CDR2 is YFSETQ. V lost 4 bases, J lost 1 base, and 4 bases stayed unmatched. The CDR3 extends over 16 amino acids. In nucleotides, the CDR3 is TGCGCCAGCAGCCGACTAGCGGGAGAGGGCACAGATACGCAGTATTTT. Encoded protein: CASSRLAGEGTDTQYF. The variable domain in full, with the rest retrieved from reference TRBV5-1 and TRBJ2-3, is KAGVTQTPRYLIKTRGQQVTLSCSPISGHRSVSWYQQTPGQGLQFLFEYFSETQRNKGNFPGRFSGRQFSNSRSEMNVSTLELGDSALYLCASSRLAGEGTDTQYFGPGTRLTVL.

This clonotype showed up just a few times. V usage is TRBV5-6 and J usage is TRBJ2-7, with 9 bases identical to TRBD1. Germline CDR1 and CDR2: SGHDT and YYEEEE. The CDR3 has 14 amino acids. Germline trimming cut 5 bases from V and 3 bases from J; bases unmatched to any gene: 6. CDR3 DNA sequence: TGTGCCAGCAGGTCGGGACAGGGCTACTACGAGCAGTACTTC. Protein sequence: CASRSGQGYYEQYF.

This clonotype was counted ten times or more. V is TRBV7-2 and J is TRBJ2-7; D gene ambiguous. The ends were cut back, 4 bases at V and 6 bases at J, with 10 bases in the middle. The CDR3 spans 12 residues. Germline-derived CDR1 and CDR2 are SGHTA and FQGNSA. The CDR3 spells CASSSPGREQYF. CDR3 DNA: TGTGCCAGCAGCTCCCCCGGACGCGAGCAGTACTTC.

Comment on this clonotype: A much bigger clone sits one base away, suggesting this may be a read error. The rearrangement joins TRBV4-2 to TRBJ2-1, with D possibly being TRBD2 (7 bases). Germline V gene data show CDR1 as LGHNA and CDR2 as YNFKEQ. The CDR3 runs 16 residues. CDR3 residues: CDSSQDWGGASDEQFF. DNA of the CDR3: TGTGACAGCAGCCAAGATTGGGGGGGCGCGTCGGATGAGCAGTTCTTC.